A selection of T cell receptor beta chains follows, all from one sample in a study of blood T cells in healthy people across ages. TCRdb called the 5' RACE reads again in MiXCR, with one record for every CDR3 protein. The data contain around 710,000 distinct CDR3 sequences, 35% to 45% of them singletons. The sequenced material came from blood. The receptors derive from an older woman in good health. Each CDR3 is given with its conserved first and last residue.

j_call: TRBJ2-4
v_call: TRBV10-3
cdr3_aa: CAISEGDLAKNIQYF

j_call: TRBJ1-1
v_call: TRBV7-8
cdr3_aa: CASSLKMMNTEAFF

j_call: TRBJ2-3
v_call: TRBV29-1
cdr3_aa: CSVDSGQATDTQYF

j_call: TRBJ2-7
v_call: TRBV6-5
cdr3_aa: CASSYRATYEQYF

j_call: TRBJ2-1
v_call: TRBV6-2/TRBV6-3
cdr3_aa: CASTLAGGWSDEQFF

j_call: TRBJ1-6
v_call: TRBV27
cdr3_aa: CASSFQAGSPLHF

j_call: TRBJ2-1
v_call: TRBV4-2
cdr3_aa: CASSQTGTSLDEQFF

j_call: TRBJ1-2
v_call: TRBV7-3
cdr3_aa: CASSLTRNGPSNYGYTF

j_call: TRBJ1-2
v_call: TRBV27
cdr3_aa: CASSVHGQTDYGYTF

j_call: TRBJ1-2
v_call: TRBV7-2
cdr3_aa: CASSFALGNYGYTF

j_call: TRBJ2-7
v_call: TRBV5-1
cdr3_aa: CASSLKGLAGGHEQYF

j_call: TRBJ2-1
v_call: TRBV20-1
cdr3_aa: CSAPIHNEQFF

j_call: TRBJ2-1
v_call: TRBV9
cdr3_aa: CASSVAQGGYTEQFF

j_call: TRBJ1-2
v_call: TRBV18
cdr3_aa: CASSLRTGEEGYTF

j_call: TRBJ2-5
v_call: TRBV28
cdr3_aa: CASSLPTGQETQYF

j_call: TRBJ2-3
v_call: TRBV2
cdr3_aa: CASSSREDADTQYF

j_call: TRBJ2-7
v_call: TRBV11-1
cdr3_aa: CASSLASGGDGEQYF

j_call: TRBJ2-5
v_call: TRBV4-3
cdr3_aa: CASSQLAPPSGSTNEQYF

j_call: TRBJ2-5
v_call: TRBV10-3
cdr3_aa: CAISAIESQETQYF

j_call: TRBJ2-3
v_call: TRBV2
cdr3_aa: CASSENSETDTQYF

j_call: TRBJ2-1
v_call: TRBV20-1
cdr3_aa: CSAKVDRAKNEQFF

j_call: TRBJ2-7
v_call: TRBV20-1
cdr3_aa: CSASSGTKYEQYF

j_call: TRBJ1-1
v_call: TRBV3-1
cdr3_aa: CASSSDISEAFF

j_call: TRBJ2-7
v_call: TRBV5-1
cdr3_aa: CASSLGQGVILEQYF

j_call: TRBJ2-2
v_call: TRBV29-1
cdr3_aa: CSVGALGETGELFF

j_call: TRBJ2-2
v_call: TRBV5-1
cdr3_aa: CASSLVPGLPSNTGELFF

j_call: TRBJ2-5
v_call: TRBV3-1
cdr3_aa: CASSQWDHHNEQYF

j_call: TRBJ1-5
v_call: TRBV7-2
cdr3_aa: CASSPSGSGDQPQHF

j_call: TRBJ2-1
v_call: TRBV6-4
cdr3_aa: CASSRTSGEYNEQFF

j_call: TRBJ2-3
v_call: TRBV20-1
cdr3_aa: CSASGSTSGSTDTQYF

j_call: -
v_call: TRBV7-8
cdr3_aa: CASSLVQGLSKNIQYF

j_call: TRBJ1-2
v_call: TRBV20-1
cdr3_aa: CSARDGTAGGYTF

j_call: TRBJ2-1
v_call: TRBV6-2/TRBV6-3
cdr3_aa: CASSGGTSSYNEQFF

j_call: TRBJ2-7
v_call: TRBV6-5
cdr3_aa: CASEQAGGPHEQYF

j_call: TRBJ1-2
v_call: TRBV28
cdr3_aa: CASSTGTDYGYTF

j_call: TRBJ2-1
v_call: TRBV28
cdr3_aa: CASSSSSGRGNEQFF

j_call: TRBJ2-1
v_call: TRBV20-1
cdr3_aa: CSATGTGGNEQFF

j_call: TRBJ1-2
v_call: TRBV10-3
cdr3_aa: CAISKQGPNYGYTF

j_call: TRBJ2-1
v_call: TRBV29-1
cdr3_aa: CSVAPSGIYNEQFF

j_call: TRBJ2-1
v_call: TRBV4-1
cdr3_aa: CASSQTSGGLSSYNEQFF

j_call: TRBJ1-1
v_call: TRBV20-1
cdr3_aa: CSASPGQGTWRFNPEAFF

j_call: TRBJ2-1
v_call: TRBV7-8
cdr3_aa: CASSLGGAPSMHNEQFF

j_call: TRBJ2-7
v_call: TRBV20-1
cdr3_aa: CSAISGTQAYEQYF

j_call: TRBJ2-3
v_call: TRBV7-3
cdr3_aa: CASSLNPGADTQYF

j_call: TRBJ1-2
v_call: TRBV7-9
cdr3_aa: CASSQTGVGIGYTF

j_call: TRBJ1-6
v_call: TRBV7-2
cdr3_aa: CASSLPAPVPLHF

j_call: -
v_call: TRBV20-1
cdr3_aa: CSAPDRGRGETQYF

j_call: TRBJ1-1
v_call: TRBV30
cdr3_aa: CAWVLGSGFHTEAFF

j_call: TRBJ2-5
v_call: TRBV11-2
cdr3_aa: CASSLERGWRETQYF

j_call: TRBJ2-5
v_call: TRBV12-5
cdr3_aa: CASGSWDTLREQYF